This TCR beta chain was sequenced for a study of blood T cells in healthy people across ages (dated by TCRdb to 2015 to 2017). Describing the broader study: In model experiments, template switching captured about one uniquely barcoded TCR beta cDNA molecule for every two T cells. The study analyzed two additional independent replicas of 1 million unique cDNA reads from the same blood draw for two donors, one aged 18 to 30 and one aged 80 or older. The donors were divided into four age groups: young (average around 17 years), middle-aged (approximately 42), aged (around 67) and long-lived (82). Age-related changes in TCR beta repertoire diversity were measured in the study by deep sequencing normalized with unique cDNA molecular identifiers. The study at large found these results: Estimates of total diversity from one million sequenced T cells were regarded as lower bounds and underestimates. Because the CMV infection status of the donors was unknown, age-related changes in expanded clonotypes may potentially have been confounded. As age increased, observed TCR beta diversity per million T cells dropped in a roughly linear way, and a significant reduction was already evident by age 40. Since profiling was done on bulk unsorted PBMCs, naive and antigen-experienced compartments could not be conclusively compared. Compared with the aged group, the long-lived group had more naive CD4+ T cells, fewer expanded clones and increased TCR diversity, a pattern suggesting age selection. The percentage of naive T cells measured by flow cytometry correlated strongly with observed TCR beta diversity.

Comment on this clonotype: Its binding antigen is unknown. No much larger clonotype is one base removed from it; base qualities were not supplied.

Systemically healthy Caucasian individuals from Russia, about 38 in total and aged roughly 6 to 100 years, were included as donors. Each donor gave 8 to 10 milliliters of peripheral blood, collected into EDTA-treated Vacutainer tubes. Ficoll-Paque density-gradient centrifugation was used to isolate PBMCs, with at least 6.5 million per sample. Trizol reagent was used to extract total RNA from PBMCs, with at least 5 micrograms per sample. Naive CD45RAhigh/CD27high T cell percentages were measured by flow cytometry on a PBMC aliquot from every donor. To prepare the library, 5' RACE was applied. Instrument used: Illumina HiSeq 2500. A second roughly 6 to 12 cycle PCR used a sample-barcoded 5' primer and a J-beta primer mix. A template-switch 5' adaptor carrying 12 random nucleotides introduced a unique molecular identifier onto each TCR beta cDNA molecule. At least 2.5 million CDR3-containing paired-end reads were obtained from each sample. First-strand cDNA synthesis was performed from all RNA using the Mint cDNA synthesis kit, with priming by a TRBC-specific oligonucleotide. After uracil-DNA glycosylase treatment, a first 18-cycle PCR used universal primers M1SS and BC2_uni_R on all cDNA. As for the authors' bioinformatics: For normalization, 1 million high-quality reads, each with a distinct molecular identifier, were randomly selected from each sample. Instead of being binned into consensus sequences, reads with shared molecular identifiers were discarded. MiTCR, run with a Q25 quality threshold and the strictest error-elimination algorithm, handled CDR3 identification, clonotype clustering and error correction. A nonparametric unseen species model with Euler transformation was used to estimate lower-bound total TCR beta diversity. The public reads were reanalyzed by TCRdb: fastp trimming at Q25, MiXCR alignment, in-frame beta chains only. Merged by CDR3 protein, the rows form single entries marked with the most common genes and DNA. The authors' filters were not applied to this entry. The sample profile shows fewer than 1,200,000 distinct CDR3 sequences; 20% to 25% of them were found once. The ten most abundant clones make up around 0.75% of the sample.

The CDR3 numbers 15 residues from cysteine through phenylalanine. Only the CDR3 part of the read is kept: 45 bases, read in frame from the first base. Trimming removed 2 bases from V and 6 bases from J, leaving 16 bases between the germline ends. As encoded in the germline V gene, CDR1 is SGHVS while CDR2 is FQNEAQ. These data are also associated with another study on T cells of mothers and their children. According to the second study: The donors were nine systemically healthy Caucasian individuals, made up of three mothers and their six children. cDNA synthesis consumed the entire amount of extracted RNA, loaded at around 1.4 ug RNA in each 15 ul reaction. In the second PCR, sample barcodes and 2-4 random nucleotides were introduced via the M1S primer. More than 8 million TCR beta CDR3 reads were obtained from each mother, and millions of reads were obtained from each child. Thymic selection similarly shapes TCR recombination output in related and unrelated pairs, with minor effect from inherited differences. Normalized repertoire overlap was always found to be slightly, but never significantly, higher in related mother-child pairs than in unrelated mother-child pairs. No persistent microchimeric T cell clones were detected, at a sensitivity of around 100 clones per million clonotypes. The study used deep NGS to compare TCR beta repertoires of mothers and children, seeking features distinguishing related mother-child pairs from unrelated individuals. The mean age was about 40 +/- 4 years for the mothers and about 12 +/- 4 years for the children. After adapters were ligated using NEBNext reagents, the libraries underwent 100+100 nt paired-end sequencing on an Illumina HiSeq 2000. Mother and child libraries were prepared a month apart and sequenced in separate runs to prevent cross-contamination. Each donor had between 500,000 and 2,000,000 distinct TCR beta clonotypes identified. Naive TCR beta clonotypes were estimated from low-frequency clonotypes matched to each donor's FACS-determined naive share, without sorting.

The source material was blood. Rearrangement joined TRBV7-8 to TRBJ1-2; D gene: possibly TRBD1, on 6 matching bases. This TCR was sampled from a girl aged 2-9 years in good health. The nucleotides are TGTGCCAGCAGCTTAAGGGGGGAACGGGAGGATGGCTACACCTTC. Translated, it reads CASSLRGEREDGYTF.